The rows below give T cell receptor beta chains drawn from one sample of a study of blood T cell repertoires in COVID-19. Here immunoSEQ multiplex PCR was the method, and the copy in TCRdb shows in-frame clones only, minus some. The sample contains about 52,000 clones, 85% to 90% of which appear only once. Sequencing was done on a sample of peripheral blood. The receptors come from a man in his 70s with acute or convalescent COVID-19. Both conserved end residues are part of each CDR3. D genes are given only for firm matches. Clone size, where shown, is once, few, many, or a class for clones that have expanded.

cdr3_nt: TGTGCCAGCAGCCACCCGGGACTAGCGGAATACAATGAGCAGTTCTTC
cdr3_aa: CASSHPGLAEYNEQFF
v_call: TRBV4-2
d_call: TRBD2
j_call: TRBJ2-1
clone_size: .

cdr3_nt: TGTGCCAGCATGGGACAAAACTTGAACACTGAAGCTTTCTTT
cdr3_aa: CASMGQNLNTEAFF
v_call: TRBV7-9
d_call: .
j_call: TRBJ1-1
clone_size: .

cdr3_nt: TGCAGTGCTAGTCCAGGGCCCGGCTCCTACGAGCAGTACTTC
cdr3_aa: CSASPGPGSYEQYF
v_call: TRBV20-1
d_call: .
j_call: TRBJ2-7
clone_size: .

cdr3_nt: TGTGCCACCAGTGATTTCGCGCGGGGGGGCATCTCTGAGCAGTTCTTC
cdr3_aa: CATSDFARGGISEQFF
v_call: TRBV24-1
d_call: TRBD2
j_call: TRBJ2-1
clone_size: once

cdr3_nt: TGTGCCAGCAGCCGAACAGGGAATGCGGGCTACACCTTC
cdr3_aa: CASSRTGNAGYTF
v_call: TRBV11-2
d_call: .
j_call: TRBJ1-2
clone_size: .

cdr3_nt: TGTGCCAGCAGTCCACTAGCGGGGGGCGGGGATACGCAGTATTTT
cdr3_aa: CASSPLAGGGDTQYF
v_call: TRBV28
d_call: TRBD2
j_call: TRBJ2-3
clone_size: .

cdr3_nt: TGCGCCAGCAGCTTGGTAGGCGGGAGGTACGAGCAGTACTTC
cdr3_aa: CASSLVGGRYEQYF
v_call: TRBV5-1
d_call: TRBD2
j_call: TRBJ2-7
clone_size: .

cdr3_nt: TGTGCCAGCAGTTACTCGGGGGGGTGGACTGAAGCTTTCTTT
cdr3_aa: CASSYSGGWTEAFF
v_call: TRBV6-2/TRBV6-3
d_call: .
j_call: TRBJ1-1
clone_size: once

cdr3_nt: TGTGCCAGCAGACCCACCAGGGGTTCGGGAACCGGGGAGCTGTTTTTT
cdr3_aa: CASRPTRGSGTGELFF
v_call: TRBV28
d_call: .
j_call: TRBJ2-2
clone_size: .

cdr3_nt: TGTGCCAGCAGCCCCTGGGGAGACCTTACCGGGGAGCTGTTTTTT
cdr3_aa: CASSPWGDLTGELFF
v_call: TRBV9
d_call: .
j_call: TRBJ2-2
clone_size: few

cdr3_nt: TGCAGCGCGACAGGGAGCTATGGCTACACCTTC
cdr3_aa: CSATGSYGYTF
v_call: TRBV29-1
d_call: TRBD1
j_call: TRBJ1-2
clone_size: few

cdr3_nt: TGTGCCAGCTCACCGGGGGAGGTCAGGTCGGACCATCAGCCCCAGCATTTT
cdr3_aa: CASSPGEVRSDHQPQHF
v_call: TRBV18
d_call: .
j_call: TRBJ1-5
clone_size: .

cdr3_nt: TGTGCCAGCAGCTTTATGACTGGGAATGAAAAACTGTTTTTT
cdr3_aa: CASSFMTGNEKLFF
v_call: TRBV7-2
d_call: .
j_call: TRBJ1-4
clone_size: .

cdr3_nt: TGTGCCAGCAGTTTTGCATCAGGGGCCGAAAACATTCAGTACTTC
cdr3_aa: CASSFASGAENIQYF
v_call: TRBV5-6
d_call: .
j_call: TRBJ2-4
clone_size: .

cdr3_nt: TGTGCCAGCACCACCGGAGCCGCCTACGAGCAGTACTTC
cdr3_aa: CASTTGAAYEQYF
v_call: TRBV6-6
d_call: .
j_call: TRBJ2-7
clone_size: .

cdr3_nt: TGTGCCAGCAGCCCCCAGGGAGGAACTAATGAAAAACTGTTTTTT
cdr3_aa: CASSPQGGTNEKLFF
v_call: TRBV7-2
d_call: .
j_call: TRBJ1-4
clone_size: few

cdr3_nt: TGTGCCAGCTCAATGACTAGCGGGAGCTCCTACGAGCAGTACTTC
cdr3_aa: CASSMTSGSSYEQYF
v_call: TRBV18
d_call: TRBD2
j_call: TRBJ2-7
clone_size: .

cdr3_nt: TGCAGCGTCGTAACTGACAGGGGCGGTCAGCCCCAGCATTTT
cdr3_aa: CSVVTDRGGQPQHF
v_call: TRBV29-1
d_call: TRBD1
j_call: TRBJ1-5
clone_size: .

cdr3_nt: TGTGCCAGCAGGAGGACTAGCGGGATTTCTGCGGTCGAGCAGTACTTC
cdr3_aa: CASRRTSGISAVEQYF
v_call: TRBV27
d_call: TRBD2
j_call: TRBJ2-7
clone_size: .

cdr3_nt: TGTGCCAGCAGCCGACGGGGGGGGCCCACCCCTTTGGTCTTC
cdr3_aa: CASSRRGGPTPLVF
v_call: TRBV7-9
d_call: TRBD2
j_call: TRBJ2-1
clone_size: .

cdr3_nt: TGTGCCAGCGCTAAAGGACAGGGTAACACCGGGGAGCTGTTTTTT
cdr3_aa: CASAKGQGNTGELFF
v_call: TRBV28
d_call: TRBD1
j_call: TRBJ2-2
clone_size: .

cdr3_nt: TGTGCCACCAGCAGGACAGGACGTTCTGACAATGAGCAGTTCTTC
cdr3_aa: CATSRTGRSDNEQFF
v_call: TRBV15
d_call: .
j_call: TRBJ2-1
clone_size: .

cdr3_nt: TGTGCCAGTAGTATGAACAGGGAGAACACCGGGGAGCTGTTTTTT
cdr3_aa: CASSMNRENTGELFF
v_call: TRBV19
d_call: .
j_call: TRBJ2-2
clone_size: .

cdr3_nt: TGTGCCAGCAGTTACTCGGCGGGCTCGGGTCGCCAGCCCCAGCATTTT
cdr3_aa: CASSYSAGSGRQPQHF
v_call: TRBV6-5
d_call: .
j_call: TRBJ1-5
clone_size: .

cdr3_nt: TGCGCCACCGGGGACTGGGAGCTGTTTTTT
cdr3_aa: CATGDWELFF
v_call: TRBV10-1
d_call: .
j_call: TRBJ2-2
clone_size: .

cdr3_nt: TGTGCCAGCAGTAAACAGGGAAATACGCAGTATTTT
cdr3_aa: CASSKQGNTQYF
v_call: TRBV6-5
d_call: .
j_call: TRBJ2-3
clone_size: .

cdr3_nt: TGTGCCAGTAGCAGGAGGGAGGGGAGGAGCAATCAGCCCCAGCATTTT
cdr3_aa: CASSRREGRSNQPQHF
v_call: TRBV19
d_call: .
j_call: TRBJ1-5
clone_size: .

cdr3_nt: TGCGCCAGCAGCCAAGACCGAACAGGATCCTCACCCCTCCACTTT
cdr3_aa: CASSQDRTGSSPLHF
v_call: TRBV4-3
d_call: .
j_call: TRBJ1-6
clone_size: .

cdr3_nt: TGTGCCAGCAGAGGACAGGGAATGGAGACCCAGTACTTC
cdr3_aa: CASRGQGMETQYF
v_call: TRBV5-4
d_call: TRBD1
j_call: TRBJ2-5
clone_size: .

cdr3_nt: TGTGCCAGCAGCGCCCGGGACAGGGTTCTTGCTTTCTTT
cdr3_aa: CASSARDRVLAFF
v_call: TRBV5-6
d_call: TRBD1
j_call: TRBJ1-1
clone_size: .